The T cell receptor (beta chain) under discussion was sequenced for a study of blood T cell repertoires in COVID-19. The wider study: Sites in the United States, Italy and Spain provided acute and convalescent COVID-19 samples. From T cells, B-cell-depleted T cells, or PBMCs came the material, which was cDNA or gDNA.

Original handling: For nucleated cells, counts were estimated from reference gene primer amplification. Using immunoSEQ multiplex PCR, the repertoire was profiled, and TCRdb retains in-frame clones only, with some absent. V and J calls and clone size are as listed in that table; D and trimming were resolved from the DNA. The table has some 90,000 clones, around 89% seen once; the top ten hold 7.5% to 9.5%. Losses at the gene ends were 2 bases for V and 8 bases for J; bases not matched to a gene: 12. Germline V CDR1 and CDR2: GTSNPN, SVGIG (reference sequence). The CDR3 sequence is 15 residues long. The sequence was collected from a man in his forties or fifties with acute or convalescent COVID-19. V is TRBV30 and J is TRBJ1-5; 7 bases align to TRBD1. The sample taken for sequencing was peripheral blood. The CDR3 is CAWSYSRQGTEPQHF. The CDR3 DNA sequence: TGTGCCTGGAGTTATTCTCGACAGGGCACTGAGCCCCAGCATTTT. The full variable domain, in which reference TRBV30 and TRBJ1-5 provide the parts outside the CDR3, is SQTIHQWPATLVQPVGSPLSLECTVEGTSNPNLYWYRQAAGRGLQLLFYSVGIGQISSEVPQNLSASRPQDRQFILSSKKLLLSDSGFYLCAWSYSRQGTEPQHFGDGTRLSIL.